This T cell receptor (beta chain) was identified during a study of control samples from healthy donors and cancer patients. Sequencing was performed with immunoSEQ multiplex PCR; in TCRdb, only in-frame clones are kept and a portion is missing. The table has approximately 140,000 clones, about nine tenths seen once; the top ten hold 6% to 9.5%. Trimming cost V 0 bases and J 2 bases; bases outside gene matches: 20. The CDR3 is 22 residues long. CDR1 and CDR2 (germline): MGHRA, YSYEKL. Sequencing was carried out using PBMCs. The TCR sequence derives from a man between 45 and 60 years old with head and neck cancer. The chain couples TRBV4-1 to TRBJ2-2; TRBD1 agrees at 8 bases. The CDR3 coding sequence is TGCGCCAGCAGCCAAGATAGGCGAACCCCCGACAGGGGTAATGCTAACACCGGGGAGCTGTTTTTT. Its protein is CASSQDRRTPDRGNANTGELFF.